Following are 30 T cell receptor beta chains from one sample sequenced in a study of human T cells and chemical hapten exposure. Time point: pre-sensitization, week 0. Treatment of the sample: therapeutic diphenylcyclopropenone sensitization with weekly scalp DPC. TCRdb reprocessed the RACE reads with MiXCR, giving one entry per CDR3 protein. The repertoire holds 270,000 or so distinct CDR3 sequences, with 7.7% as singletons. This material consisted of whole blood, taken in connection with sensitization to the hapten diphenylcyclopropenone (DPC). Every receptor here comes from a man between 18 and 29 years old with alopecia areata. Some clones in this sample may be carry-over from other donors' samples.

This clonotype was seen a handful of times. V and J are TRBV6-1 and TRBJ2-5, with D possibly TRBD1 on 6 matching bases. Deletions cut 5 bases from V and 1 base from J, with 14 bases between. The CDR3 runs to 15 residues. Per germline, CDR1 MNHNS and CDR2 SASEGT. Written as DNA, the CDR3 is TGTGCCAGCAGTATACAGGGACCTCTCCAAGAGACCCAGTACTTC. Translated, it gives CASSIQGPLQETQYF.

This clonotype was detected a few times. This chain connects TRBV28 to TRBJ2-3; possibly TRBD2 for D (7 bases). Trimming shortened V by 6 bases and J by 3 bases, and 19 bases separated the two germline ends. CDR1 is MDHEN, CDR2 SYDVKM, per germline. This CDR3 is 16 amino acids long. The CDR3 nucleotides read TGTGCCAGCAGGGGATCCAGGGAGGGGGATACAGATACGCAGTATTTT. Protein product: CASRGSREGDTDTQYF.

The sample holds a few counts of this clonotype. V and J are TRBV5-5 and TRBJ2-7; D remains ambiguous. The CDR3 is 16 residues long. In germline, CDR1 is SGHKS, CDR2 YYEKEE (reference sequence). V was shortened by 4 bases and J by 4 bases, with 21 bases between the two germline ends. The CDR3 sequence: CASSPRRDTRNYEQYF. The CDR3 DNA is TGTGCCAGCAGCCCGCGGCGTGACACGAGAAATTACGAGCAGTACTTC.

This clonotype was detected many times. This chain's CDR3 is CATRPDGGYGETQYF. The CDR3 DNA follows: TGTGCCACCAGGCCCGACGGAGGCTACGGGGAGACCCAGTACTTC. The V and J genes are TRBV24-1 and TRBJ2-5, with a tentative D call TRBD2 (5 bases). This CDR3 spans 15 amino acids. Trimming removed 7 bases from V and 5 bases from J, with 19 bases in between. CDR1 and CDR2 from the germline V gene are KGHDR and SFDVKD.

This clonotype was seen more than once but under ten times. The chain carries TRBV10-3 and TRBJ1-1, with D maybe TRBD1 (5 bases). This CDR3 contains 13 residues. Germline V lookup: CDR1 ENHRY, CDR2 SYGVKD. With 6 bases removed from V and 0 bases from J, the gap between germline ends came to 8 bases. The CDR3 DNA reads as TGTGCCATCAGCCAGACAGTGAACACTGAAGCTTTCTTT. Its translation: CAISQTVNTEAFF.

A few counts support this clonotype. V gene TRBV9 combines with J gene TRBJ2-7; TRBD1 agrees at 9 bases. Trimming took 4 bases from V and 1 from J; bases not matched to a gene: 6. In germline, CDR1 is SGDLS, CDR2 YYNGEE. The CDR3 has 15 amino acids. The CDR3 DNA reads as TGTGCCAGCAGCCCACAGGGGGCTTATTCCTACGAGCAGTACTTC. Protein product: CASSPQGAYSYEQYF.

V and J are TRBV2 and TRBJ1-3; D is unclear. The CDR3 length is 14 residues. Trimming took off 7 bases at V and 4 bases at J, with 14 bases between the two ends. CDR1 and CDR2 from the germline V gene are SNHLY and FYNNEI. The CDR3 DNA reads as TGTGCCAGCATTTGGAACGTCCGAGGAAACACCATATATTTT. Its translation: CASIWNVRGNTIYF.

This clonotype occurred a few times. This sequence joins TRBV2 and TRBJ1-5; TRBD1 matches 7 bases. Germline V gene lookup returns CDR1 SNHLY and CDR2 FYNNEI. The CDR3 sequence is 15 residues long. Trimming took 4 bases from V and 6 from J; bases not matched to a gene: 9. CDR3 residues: CASSVSRQGGQPQHF. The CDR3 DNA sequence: TGTGCCAGCAGTGTTTCTCGACAGGGCGGTCAGCCCCAGCATTTT.

In nucleotides, the CDR3 is TGTGCCAGCAGCCCCGGGAGGGGCCAACTGAACACTGAAGCTTTCTTT. Amino acids: CASSPGRGQLNTEAFF. The chain carries TRBV3-1 and TRBJ1-1, with D tentatively TRBD1 (5 bases). Trimming pared 4 bases from V and 0 bases from J, leaving 15 bases between. CDR3 size: 16 residues. The germline V gene encodes CDR1 LGHDT and CDR2 YNNKEL (reference sequence). The whole variable domain, filled in from reference TRBV3-1 and TRBJ1-1, reads DTAVSQTPKYLVTQMGNDKSIKCEQNLGHDTMYWYKQDSKKFLKIMFSYNNKELIINETVPNRFSPKSPDKAHLNLHINSLELGDSAVYFCASSPGRGQLNTEAFFGQGTRLTVV.

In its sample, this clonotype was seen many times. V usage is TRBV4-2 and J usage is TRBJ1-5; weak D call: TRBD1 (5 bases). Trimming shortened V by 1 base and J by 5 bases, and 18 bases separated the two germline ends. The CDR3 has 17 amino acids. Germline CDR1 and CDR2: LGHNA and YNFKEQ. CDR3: CASSQGAQAPRDQPQHF. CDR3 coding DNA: TGTGCCAGCAGCCAAGGAGCACAGGCACCCCGGGATCAGCCCCAGCATTTT.

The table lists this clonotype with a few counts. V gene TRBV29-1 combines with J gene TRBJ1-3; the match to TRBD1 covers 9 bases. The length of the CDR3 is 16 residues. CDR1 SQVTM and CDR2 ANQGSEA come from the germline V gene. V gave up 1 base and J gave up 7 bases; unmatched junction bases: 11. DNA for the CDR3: TGCAGCGTTGAAGTTGGGACAGGGTATATTGGGAACACCATATATTTT. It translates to CSVEVGTGYIGNTIYF. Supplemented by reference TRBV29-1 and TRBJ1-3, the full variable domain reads SAVISQKPSRDICQRGTSLTIQCQVDSQVTMMFWYRQQPGQSLTLIATANQGSEATYESGFVIDKFPISRPNLTFSTLTVSNMSPEDSSIYLCSVEVGTGYIGNTIYFGEGSWLTVV.

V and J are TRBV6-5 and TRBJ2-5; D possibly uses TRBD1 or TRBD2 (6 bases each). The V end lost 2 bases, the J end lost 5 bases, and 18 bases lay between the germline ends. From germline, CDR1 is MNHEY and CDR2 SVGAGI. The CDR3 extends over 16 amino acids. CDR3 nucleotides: TGTGCCAGCAGTTACGCGGCGGGACACCCAACGGAGACCCAGTACTTC. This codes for CASSYAAGHPTETQYF.

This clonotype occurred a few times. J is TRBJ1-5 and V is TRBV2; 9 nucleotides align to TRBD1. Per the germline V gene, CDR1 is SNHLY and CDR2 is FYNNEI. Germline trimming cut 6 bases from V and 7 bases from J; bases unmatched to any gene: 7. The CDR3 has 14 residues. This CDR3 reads CASRKTGGAQPQHF. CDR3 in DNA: TGTGCCAGCAGAAAAACAGGGGGCGCCCAGCCCCAGCATTTT.

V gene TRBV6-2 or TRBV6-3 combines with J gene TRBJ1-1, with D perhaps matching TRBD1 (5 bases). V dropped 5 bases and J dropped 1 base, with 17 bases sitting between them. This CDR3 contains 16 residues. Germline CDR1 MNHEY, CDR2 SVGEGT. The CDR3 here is CASSTRKGTKNTEAFF. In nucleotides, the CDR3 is TGTGCCAGCAGTACTCGAAAGGGGACGAAGAACACTGAAGCTTTCTTT.

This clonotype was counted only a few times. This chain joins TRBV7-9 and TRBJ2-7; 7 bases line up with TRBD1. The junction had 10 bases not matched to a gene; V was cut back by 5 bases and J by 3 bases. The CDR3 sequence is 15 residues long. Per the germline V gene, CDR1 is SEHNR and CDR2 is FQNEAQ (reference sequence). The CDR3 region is CASSLYRDSNYEQYF. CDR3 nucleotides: TGTGCCAGCAGCCTGTACCGGGACAGCAACTACGAGCAGTACTTC.

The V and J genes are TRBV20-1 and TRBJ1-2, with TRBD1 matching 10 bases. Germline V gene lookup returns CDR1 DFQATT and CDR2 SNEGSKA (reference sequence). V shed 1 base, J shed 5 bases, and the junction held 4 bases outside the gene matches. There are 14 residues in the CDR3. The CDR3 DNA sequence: TGCAGTGCTAGAGCCGGGACAGGGGTATATGGCTACACCTTC. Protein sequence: CSARAGTGVYGYTF.

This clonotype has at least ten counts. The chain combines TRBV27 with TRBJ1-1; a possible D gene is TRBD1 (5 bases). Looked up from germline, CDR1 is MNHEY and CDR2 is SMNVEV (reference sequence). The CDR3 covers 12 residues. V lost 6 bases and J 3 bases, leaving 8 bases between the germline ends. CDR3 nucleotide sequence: TGTGCCAGCAGCGGGGCCTACACTGAAGCTTTCTTT. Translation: CASSGAYTEAFF.

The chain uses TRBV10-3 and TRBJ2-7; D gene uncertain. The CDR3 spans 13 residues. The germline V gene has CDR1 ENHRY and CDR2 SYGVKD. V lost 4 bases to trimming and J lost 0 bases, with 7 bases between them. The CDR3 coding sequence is TGTGCCATCAGTGCCAACCCCTCCTACGAGCAGTACTTC. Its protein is CAISANPSYEQYF.

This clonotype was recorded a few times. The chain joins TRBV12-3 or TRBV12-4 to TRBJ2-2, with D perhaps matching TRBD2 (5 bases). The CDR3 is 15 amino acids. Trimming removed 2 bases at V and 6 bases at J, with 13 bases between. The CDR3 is CASSLSSRGSGELFF. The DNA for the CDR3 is TGTGCCAGCAGTTTATCGTCTCGGGGTTCCGGGGAGCTGTTTTTT.

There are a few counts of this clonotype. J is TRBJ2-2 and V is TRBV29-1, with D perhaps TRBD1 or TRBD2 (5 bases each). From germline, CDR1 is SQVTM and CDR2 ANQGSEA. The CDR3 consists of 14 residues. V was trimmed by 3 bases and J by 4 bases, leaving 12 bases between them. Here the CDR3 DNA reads TGCAGCGTTGATTCTGGGGGACGCACCGGGGAGCTGTTTTTT. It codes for CSVDSGGRTGELFF.

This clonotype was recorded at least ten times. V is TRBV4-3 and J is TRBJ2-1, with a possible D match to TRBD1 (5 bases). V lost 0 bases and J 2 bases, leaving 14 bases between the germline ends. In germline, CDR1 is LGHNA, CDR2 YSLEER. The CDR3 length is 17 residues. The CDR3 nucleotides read TGCGCCAGCAGCCAAGAGGCAGCCCTCAGGGCCTACAATGAGCAGTTCTTC. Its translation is CASSQEAALRAYNEQFF.

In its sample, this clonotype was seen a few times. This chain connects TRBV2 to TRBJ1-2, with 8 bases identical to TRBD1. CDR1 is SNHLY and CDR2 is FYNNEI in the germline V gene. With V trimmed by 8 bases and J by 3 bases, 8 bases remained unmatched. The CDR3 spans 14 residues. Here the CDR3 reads CASSRTGFDYGYTF. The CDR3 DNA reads TGTGCCAGCTCGAGGACAGGGTTTGACTATGGCTACACCTTC. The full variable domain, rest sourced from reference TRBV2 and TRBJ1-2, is EPEVTQTPSHQVTQMGQEVILRCVPISNHLYFYWYRQILGQKVEFLVSFYNNEISEKSEIFDDQFSVERPDGSNFTLKIRSTKLEDSAMYFCASSRTGFDYGYTFGSGTRLTVV.

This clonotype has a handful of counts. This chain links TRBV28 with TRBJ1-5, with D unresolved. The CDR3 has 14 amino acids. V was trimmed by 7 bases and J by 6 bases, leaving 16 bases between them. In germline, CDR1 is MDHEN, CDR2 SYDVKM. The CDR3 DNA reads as TGTGCCAGCACCCTCCAAGGAGGGTTTCAGCCCCAGCATTTT. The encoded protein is CASTLQGGFQPQHF.

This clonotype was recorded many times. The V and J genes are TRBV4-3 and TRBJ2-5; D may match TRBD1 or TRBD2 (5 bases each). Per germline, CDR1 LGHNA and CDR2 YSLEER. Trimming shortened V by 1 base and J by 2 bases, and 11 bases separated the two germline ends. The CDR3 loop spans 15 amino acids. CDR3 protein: CASSQGTGPQETQYF. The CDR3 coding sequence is TGCGCCAGCAGCCAAGGTACGGGACCTCAAGAGACCCAGTACTTC.

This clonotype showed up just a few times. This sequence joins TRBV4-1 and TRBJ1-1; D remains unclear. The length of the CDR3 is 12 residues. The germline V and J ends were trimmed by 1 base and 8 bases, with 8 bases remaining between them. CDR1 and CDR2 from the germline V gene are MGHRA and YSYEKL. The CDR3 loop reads CASSQVLGEAFF. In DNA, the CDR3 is TGCGCCAGCAGCCAAGTATTGGGAGAAGCTTTCTTT.

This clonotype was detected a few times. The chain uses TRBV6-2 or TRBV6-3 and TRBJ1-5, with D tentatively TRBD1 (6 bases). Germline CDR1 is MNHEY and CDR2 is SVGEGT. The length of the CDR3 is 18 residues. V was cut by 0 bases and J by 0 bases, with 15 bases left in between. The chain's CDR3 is CASSYSIRLQGSNQPQHF. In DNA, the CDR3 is TGTGCCAGCAGTTACTCGATCCGTTTACAGGGTAGCAATCAGCCCCAGCATTTT.

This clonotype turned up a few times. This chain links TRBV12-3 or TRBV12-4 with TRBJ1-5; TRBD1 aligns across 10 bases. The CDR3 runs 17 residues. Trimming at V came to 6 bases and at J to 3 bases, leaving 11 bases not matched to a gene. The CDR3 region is CASSPGTGVGVNQPQHF. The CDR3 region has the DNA TGTGCCAGCAGCCCCGGGACAGGGGTTGGGGTCAATCAGCCCCAGCATTTT.

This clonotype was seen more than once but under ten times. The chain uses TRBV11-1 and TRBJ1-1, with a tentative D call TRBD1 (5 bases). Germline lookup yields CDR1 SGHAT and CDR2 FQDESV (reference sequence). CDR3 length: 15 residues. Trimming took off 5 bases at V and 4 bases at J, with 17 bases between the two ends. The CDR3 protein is CASSLLQGVGTEAFF. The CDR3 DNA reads TGTGCCAGCAGCCTGCTTCAGGGTGTCGGCACTGAAGCTTTCTTT.

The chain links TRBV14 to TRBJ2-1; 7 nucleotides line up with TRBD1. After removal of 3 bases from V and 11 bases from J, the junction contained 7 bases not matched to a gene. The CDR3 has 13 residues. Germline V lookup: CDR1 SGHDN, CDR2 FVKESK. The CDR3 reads CASSQRTGAQQFF. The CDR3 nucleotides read TGTGCCAGCAGCCAGCGGACAGGAGCCCAGCAGTTCTTC.

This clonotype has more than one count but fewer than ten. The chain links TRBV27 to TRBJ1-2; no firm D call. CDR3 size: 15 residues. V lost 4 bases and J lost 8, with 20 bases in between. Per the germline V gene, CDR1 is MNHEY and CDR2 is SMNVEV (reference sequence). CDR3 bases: TGTGCCAGCAGTTCCGGTACGCTGCCTTCATACGGCTACACCTTC. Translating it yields CASSSGTLPSYGYTF.